This entry features one T cell receptor (beta chain) sequence. Antigen unknown. The sample contains more than one DNA sequence encoding this CDR3. A multiplex PCR was run with 60 Vbeta primers and 13 Jbeta primers. Sequenced by immunoSEQ multiplex PCR; TCRdb stores in-frame clones only, minus some. The sample lists about 240,000 clones; 82% were seen once. This record belongs to a study of cytomegalovirus exposure and HLA in healthy donors. Study-wide results and limits: Most of the CMV-associated TCR beta chains (in a later analysis) appeared to be HLA-restricted.

Trimming at V came to 3 bases and at J to 4 bases, leaving 5 bases not matched to a gene. This CDR3 contains 13 residues. Germline V gives CDR1 GTSNPN, CDR2 SVGIG (reference sequence). Sequencing input: PBMCs. The TCR sequence derives from a woman in her 40s in good health and CMV-seropositive. The chain combines TRBV30 with TRBJ1-2, with 7 positions matching TRBD1. The CDR3 coding sequence is TGTGCCTGGAGCCCCGGGACAGCCTATGGCTACACCTTC. Its translation is CAWSPGTAYGYTF.